The TCR beta chain described here comes from a study of T cell responses to AZD1222 COVID-19 vaccine. Repertoires were generated with immunoSEQ multiplex PCR, while TCRdb's copy carries only in-frame clones and drops some. The top ten hold 6.5% to 8.5% of the sample, which has over 100,000 clones, 65% to 90% seen once. To note about this clone: Its antigen is unidentified.

Germline CDR1 SGHVS, CDR2 FQNEAQ. This CDR3 comprises 13 residues. Points from the study as a whole: Donors, mostly white British, included more females; clonal diversity was possibly underestimated. Receipt of two AZD1222 doses was followed by a rise in Spike-specific TCR breadth and depth. The peak T cell response came first, and repertoires were sampled only after it.

Sequencing used peripheral blood, obtained 28 days after the second dose of the MenACWY control vaccine. The clonotype comes from an adult who received the MenACWY meningococcal vaccine as a control. The chain combines TRBV7-8 with TRBJ2-7; 12 bases fit TRBD2. Written as DNA, the CDR3 is TGTGTTACAGGGGGACTAGCGGGCTACGAGCAGTACTTC. Amino acid sequence: CVTGGLAGYEQYF.